Shown below are 25 T cell receptor beta chains from a single sample sequenced in a study of blood T cell repertoires in COVID-19. Assay used: immunoSEQ multiplex PCR; TCRdb lists only in-frame clones, some missing. The sample consists of fewer than 50,000 clones, roughly 84% of them appearing once. The sample comprised peripheral blood. All receptors derive from a man between 65 and 85 years old with active COVID-19.

The chain is built from TRBV7-2 and TRBJ1-5; possibly TRBD1 for D (5 bases). Germline V gene lookup returns CDR1 SGHTA and CDR2 FQGNSA. This CDR3 comprises 19 residues. V lost 4 bases, J lost 2 bases, and 24 bases lay in between. The CDR3 region has the DNA TGTGCCAGCAGCTCCCAGTCATGGAGGGGCCGGGCTGGCAATCAGCCCCAGCATTTT. The encoded protein is CASSSQSWRGRAGNQPQHF.

The CDR3 nucleotides are TGTGCCAGCTCACCAGCCGGGTCCCAAGTGGGGGAGCTGTTTTTT. The encoded protein is CASSPAGSQVGELFF. The J gene is TRBJ2-2, the V gene TRBV18; no reliable D call. The germline V gene has CDR1 KGHSH and CDR2 LQKENI. This CDR3 comprises 15 residues. V was pared by 2 bases and J by 8 bases, with 15 bases between.

V and J are TRBV5-1 and TRBJ2-1; D remains ambiguous. Germline V gene data show CDR1 as SGHRS and CDR2 as YFSETQ. Trimming took off 4 bases at V and 0 bases at J, with 14 bases between the two ends. This CDR3 has 16 residues. The CDR3 region has the DNA TGCGCCAGCAGCCCCAGATCCCCTAGCTCCTACAATGAGCAGTTCTTC. It is translated as CASSPRSPSSYNEQFF.

The chain carries TRBV18 and TRBJ2-3; the match to TRBD1 covers 12 bases. Trimming took 0 bases from V and 1 from J; bases not matched to a gene: 2. The V gene's germline CDR1 is KGHSH and CDR2 LQKENI. The CDR3 length is 17 residues. As DNA, the CDR3 is TGTGCCAGCTCACCACCGGGACAGGGGGCGGGCACAGATACGCAGTATTTT. Protein sequence: CASSPPGQGAGTDTQYF.

The chain recombines TRBV2 with TRBJ1-3; 8 positions match TRBD1. The V gene's germline CDR1 is SNHLY and CDR2 FYNNEI. V lost 5 bases and J lost 4; bases outside the gene matches: 10. This CDR3 comprises 16 residues. The DNA for the CDR3 is TGTGCCAGCAGTTTGGACAGGGCCATCGTGGGAAACACCATATATTTT. This translates into CASSLDRAIVGNTIYF. The variable domain in full, with the rest retrieved from reference TRBV2 and TRBJ1-3, is EPEVTQTPSHQVTQMGQEVILRCVPISNHLYFYWYRQILGQKVEFLVSFYNNEISEKSEIFDDQFSVERPDGSNFTLKIRSTKLEDSAMYFCASSLDRAIVGNTIYFGEGSWLTVV.

The rearrangement links TRBV18 to TRBJ2-1; the match to TRBD1 covers 7 bases. This CDR3 spans 15 amino acids. With V trimmed by 2 bases and J by 7 bases, 8 bases remained unmatched. CDR1 and CDR2 from the germline V gene are KGHSH and LQKENI. The CDR3 region is CASSPGAGRGNEQFF. Written as DNA, the CDR3 is TGTGCCAGCTCACCAGGGGCCGGCAGGGGGAATGAGCAGTTCTTC.

J is TRBJ2-3 and V is TRBV11-2; 11 bases map to TRBD2. V shed 5 bases, J shed 0 bases, and the junction held 1 base outside the gene matches. The V gene's germline CDR1 is SGHAT and CDR2 FQNNGV. The CDR3 runs to 15 residues. The CDR3 here is CASSTSGGSTDTQYF. DNA for the CDR3: TGTGCCAGCAGCACTAGCGGGGGTAGCACAGATACGCAGTATTTT.

This clone has a handful of counts. The chain combines TRBV2 with TRBJ1-2; a weak D match, TRBD1 (5 bases). Trimming cost V 8 bases and J 4 bases, with 20 bases left between them. This CDR3 has 15 amino acids. CDR1 is SNHLY, CDR2 FYNNEI, per germline. The DNA for the CDR3 is TGTGCCAGCGCAGATGGGGCCGGGCTCCGCTATGGCTACACCTTC. Translating it yields CASADGAGLRYGYTF.

The chain combines TRBV28 with TRBJ2-1, with TRBD2 identical over 12 bases. Germline-derived CDR1 and CDR2 are MDHEN and SYDVKM. V was pared by 7 bases and J by 4 bases, with 8 bases of the junction left unmatched. The CDR3 sequence is 16 residues long. This CDR3 reads CASTLRTSGKYNEQFF. In DNA, the CDR3 is TGTGCCAGCACCCTAAGGACTAGCGGGAAGTACAATGAGCAGTTCTTC. Combining the CDR3 with reference TRBV28 and TRBJ2-1 gives the whole variable domain DVKVTQSSRYLVKRTGEKVFLECVQDMDHENMFWYRQDPGLGLRLIYFSYDVKMKEKGDIPEGYSVSREKKERFSLILESASTNQTSMYLCASTLRTSGKYNEQFFGPGTRLTVL.

The CDR3 protein is CASSLIARGNTDTQYF. The CDR3 bases are TGTGCCAGCAGTTTGATAGCGCGGGGCAACACAGATACGCAGTATTTT. The genes are TRBV9 and TRBJ2-3, with D possibly matching TRBD2 (6 bases). The CDR3 sequence is 16 residues long. Germline CDR1 and CDR2: SGDLS and YYNGEE. Trimming left V 5 bases short and J 2 bases short, with 18 bases between.

The chain has TRBV13 and TRBJ2-3; 11 bases line up with TRBD2. Germline V gene data show CDR1 as PRHDT and CDR2 as FYEKMQ (reference sequence). The trim removed 2 bases at V and 2 bases at J, leaving 6 bases unmatched. There are 17 residues in the CDR3. The CDR3 nucleotides read TGTGCCAGCAGCTTACCGGTAGCGGGAGGGCCCACAGATACGCAGTATTTT. Its translation is CASSLPVAGGPTDTQYF.

The V gene is TRBV3-1 (or the pseudogene TRBV3-2), the J gene TRBJ2-5; unclear D gene. The germline V and J ends were trimmed by 5 bases and 6 bases, with 7 bases remaining between them. The CDR3 is 11 amino acids. CDR1 and CDR2 (germline): LGHDT, YNNKEL (reference sequence). The CDR3 loop is CASSGVKTQYF. Here the CDR3 DNA reads TGTGCCAGCAGCGGAGTAAAGACCCAGTACTTC.

This clone was detected once. This chain's CDR3 is CASSLSVHTNYGYTF. In nucleotides, the CDR3 is TGTGCCAGCAGCTTAAGCGTTCATACAAACTATGGCTACACCTTC. The chain carries TRBV7-2 and TRBJ1-2; D not resolved. CDR1 and CDR2 (germline): SGHTA, FQGNSA. The ends were cut back, 2 bases at V and 2 bases at J, with 12 bases in the middle. The CDR3 is made up of 15 amino acids.

The CDR3 is CSVAGQINQPQHF. CDR3 DNA: TGCAGCGTTGCGGGACAGATCAATCAGCCCCAGCATTTT. The V and J genes are TRBV29-1 and TRBJ1-5; TRBD1 matches 7 bases. J gave up 3 bases and V 4 bases, and 3 bases lay outside the gene matches. This CDR3 region has 13 residues. Germline V gene sequence: CDR1 SQVTM, CDR2 ANQGSEA.

The gene calls are TRBV7-3 and TRBJ2-1, with 11 bases matching TRBD2. The ends lost 4 bases at V and 4 bases at J; junction bases unmatched: 6. The CDR3 consists of 16 residues. CDR1 is SGHTA and CDR2 is FQGTGA in the germline V gene. The CDR3 sequence: CASSYQGTSGYNEQFF. The CDR3 DNA reads as TGTGCCAGCAGCTACCAAGGGACTAGCGGTTACAATGAGCAGTTCTTC.

CDR3 sequence: CASSQGTSGIQETQYF. The CDR3 coding sequence is TGTGCCAGCAGCCAAGGGACTAGCGGGATACAAGAGACCCAGTACTTC. The chain combines TRBV7-3 with TRBJ2-5; 13 bases map to TRBD2. Germline lookup yields CDR1 SGHTA and CDR2 FQGTGA. The V and J ends lost 5 bases and 2 bases, in that order; junction bases with no gene match: 5. This CDR3 spans 16 amino acids.

The rearrangement joins TRBV27 to TRBJ1-1, with D tentatively TRBD1 (5 bases). The CDR3 runs 15 residues. V lost 2 bases and J lost 6, with 16 bases in between. Germline V lookup: CDR1 MNHEY, CDR2 SMNVEV (reference sequence). This chain's CDR3 is CASSLGQGGYPEAFF. For the CDR3, the DNA is TGTGCCAGCAGTTTAGGGCAGGGTGGATATCCTGAAGCTTTCTTT.

This clone has just a few counts. This chain uses TRBV2 with TRBJ2-7; D remains ambiguous. Germline V gene lookup returns CDR1 SNHLY and CDR2 FYNNEI. V lost 8 bases and J 5 bases, leaving 16 bases between the germline ends. This CDR3 is 13 amino acids long. CDR3 loop: CASGPRRLNEQYF. As DNA, the CDR3 is TGTGCCAGCGGCCCGCGGCGCTTGAACGAGCAGTACTTC.

In its sample, this clone was seen once. The chain couples TRBV7-2 to TRBJ1-2; D ambiguous. The CDR3 sequence is 14 residues long. Germline V lookup: CDR1 SGHTA, CDR2 FQGNSA. Trimming shortened V by 6 bases and J by 7 bases, and 18 bases separated the two germline ends. CDR3 sequence reads: CASSFPQRAGGYTF. The DNA for the CDR3 is TGTGCCAGCAGTTTCCCCCAGAGGGCAGGTGGCTACACCTTC.

The rearrangement links TRBV5-5 to TRBJ2-2; no clear D. Trimming removed 1 base from V and 4 bases from J, with 11 bases in between. The CDR3 contains 15 residues. The germline V gene encodes CDR1 SGHKS and CDR2 YYEKEE (reference sequence). The CDR3 region has the DNA TGTGCCAGCAGCTTGAGGTCAGAGGTCACCGGGGAGCTGTTTTTT. Its translation is CASSLRSEVTGELFF. The entire variable domain, with the rest obtained from reference TRBV5-5 and TRBJ2-2, is as follows: DAGVTQSPTHLIKTRGQQVTLRCSPISGHKSVSWYQQVLGQGPQFIFQYYEKEERGRGNFPDRFSARQFPNYSSELNVNALLLGDSALYLCASSLRSEVTGELFFGEGSRLTVL.

The chain carries TRBV4-3 and TRBJ1-5; 8 nucleotides line up with TRBD1. This CDR3 is 17 amino acids long. The V gene end was trimmed by 0 bases and the J gene end by 4 bases; junction bases not matched to a gene: 8. Germline V gene data show CDR1 as LGHNA and CDR2 as YSLEER. CDR3 loop: CASSQDLVRGRNQPQHF. CDR3 nucleotides: TGCGCCAGCAGCCAAGATTTAGTCAGGGGGCGGAATCAGCCCCAGCATTTT.

The chain employs TRBV24-1 and TRBJ2-7, with a possible D match to TRBD1 (5 bases). V was shortened by 3 bases and J by 2 bases, with 10 bases between the two germline ends. The CDR3 contains 14 residues. Germline CDR1 and CDR2: KGHDR and SFDVKD. CDR3 nucleotide sequence: TGTGCCACCAGTGATACAGGTTGGCCCTACGAGCAGTACTTC. It translates to CATSDTGWPYEQYF.

This chain joins TRBV28 and TRBJ2-3; TRBD2 aligns across 7 bases. After removal of 3 bases from V and 4 bases from J, the junction contained 16 bases not matched to a gene. The CDR3 is 18 residues long. The V gene's germline CDR1 is MDHEN and CDR2 SYDVKM. The CDR3 nucleotides are TGTGCCAGCAGTTTTCTTGGAGGGGCGGGGGTTGGCGCAGATACGCAGTATTTT. Translation gives CASSFLGGAGVGADTQYF.

This sequence joins TRBV5-1 and TRBJ1-5; the match to TRBD1 covers 9 bases. The germline CDR1 and CDR2 sequences are SGHRS and YFSETQ. V was clipped by 4 bases and J by 4 bases; unmatched bases: 3. The CDR3 sequence is 14 residues long. Here the CDR3 reads CASSPGQGNQPQHF. The DNA of the CDR3 is TGCGCCAGCAGCCCGGGACAGGGTAATCAGCCCCAGCATTTT. The complete variable domain, with remaining parts taken from reference TRBV5-1 and TRBJ1-5, reads KAGVTQTPRYLIKTRGQQVTLSCSPISGHRSVSWYQQTPGQGLQFLFEYFSETQRNKGNFPGRFSGRQFSNSRSEMNVSTLELGDSALYLCASSPGQGNQPQHFGDGTRLSIL.

This chain uses TRBV2 with TRBJ1-3; the D gene is possibly TRBD1 (5 bases). The CDR3 totals 14 residues. Trimming cost V 6 bases and J 0 bases, with 9 bases left between them. Germline CDR1 is SNHLY and CDR2 is FYNNEI. CDR3 protein: CASRGLRSGNTIYF. The CDR3 DNA is TGTGCCAGCAGGGGGCTCCGCTCTGGAAACACCATATATTTT.